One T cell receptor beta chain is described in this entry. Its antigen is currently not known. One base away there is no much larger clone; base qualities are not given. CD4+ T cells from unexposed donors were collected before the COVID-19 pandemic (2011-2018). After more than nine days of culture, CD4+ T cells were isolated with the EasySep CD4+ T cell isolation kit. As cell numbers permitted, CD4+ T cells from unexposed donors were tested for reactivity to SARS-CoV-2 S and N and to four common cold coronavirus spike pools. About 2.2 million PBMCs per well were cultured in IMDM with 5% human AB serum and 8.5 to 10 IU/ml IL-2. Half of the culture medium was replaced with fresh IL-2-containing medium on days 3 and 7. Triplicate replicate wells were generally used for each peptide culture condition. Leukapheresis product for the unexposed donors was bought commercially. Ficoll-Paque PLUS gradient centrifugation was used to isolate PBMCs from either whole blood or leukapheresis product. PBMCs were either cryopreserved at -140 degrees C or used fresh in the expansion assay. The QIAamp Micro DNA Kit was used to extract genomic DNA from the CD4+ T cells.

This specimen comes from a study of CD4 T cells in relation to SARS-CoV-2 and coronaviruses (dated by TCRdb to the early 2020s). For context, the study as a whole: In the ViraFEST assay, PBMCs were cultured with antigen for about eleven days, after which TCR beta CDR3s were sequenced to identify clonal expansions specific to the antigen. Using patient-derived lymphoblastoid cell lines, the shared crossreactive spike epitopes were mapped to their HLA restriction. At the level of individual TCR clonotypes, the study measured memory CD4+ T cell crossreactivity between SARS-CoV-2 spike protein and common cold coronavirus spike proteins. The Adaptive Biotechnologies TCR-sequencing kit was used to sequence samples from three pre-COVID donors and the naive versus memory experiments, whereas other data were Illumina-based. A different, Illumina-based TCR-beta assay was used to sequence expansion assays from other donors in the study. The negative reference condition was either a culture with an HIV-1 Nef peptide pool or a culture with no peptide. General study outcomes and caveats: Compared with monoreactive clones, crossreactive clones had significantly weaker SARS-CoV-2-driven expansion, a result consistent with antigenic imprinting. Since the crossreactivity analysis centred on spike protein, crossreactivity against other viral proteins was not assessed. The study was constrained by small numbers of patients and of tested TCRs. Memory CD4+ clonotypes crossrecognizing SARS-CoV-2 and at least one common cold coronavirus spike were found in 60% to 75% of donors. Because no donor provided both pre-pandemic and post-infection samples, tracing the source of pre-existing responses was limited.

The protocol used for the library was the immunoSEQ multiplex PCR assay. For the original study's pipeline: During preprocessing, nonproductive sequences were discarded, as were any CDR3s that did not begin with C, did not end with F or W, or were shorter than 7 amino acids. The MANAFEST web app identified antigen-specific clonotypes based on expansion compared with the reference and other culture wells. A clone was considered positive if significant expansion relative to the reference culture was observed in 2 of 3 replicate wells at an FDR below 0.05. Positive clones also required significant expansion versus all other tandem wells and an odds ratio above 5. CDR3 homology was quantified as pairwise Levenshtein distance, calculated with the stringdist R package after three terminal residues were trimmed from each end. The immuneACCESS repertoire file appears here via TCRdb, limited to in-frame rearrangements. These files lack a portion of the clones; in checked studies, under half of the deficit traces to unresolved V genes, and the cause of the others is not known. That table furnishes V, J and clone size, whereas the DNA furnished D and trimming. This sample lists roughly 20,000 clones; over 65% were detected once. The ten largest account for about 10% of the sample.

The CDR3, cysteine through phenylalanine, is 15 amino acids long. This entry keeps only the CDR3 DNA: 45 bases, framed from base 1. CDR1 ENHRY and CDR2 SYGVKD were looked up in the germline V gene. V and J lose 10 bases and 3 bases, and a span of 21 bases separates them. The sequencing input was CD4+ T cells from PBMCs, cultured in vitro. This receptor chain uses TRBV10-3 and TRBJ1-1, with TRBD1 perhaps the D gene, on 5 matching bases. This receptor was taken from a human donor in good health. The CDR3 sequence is CATSPRVEVDTEAFF. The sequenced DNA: TGTGCCACCTCTCCCAGGGTCGAGGTTGACACTGAAGCTTTCTTT.